The clone carrying this T cell receptor (beta chain) was detected only a few times. Its antigen is undetermined. The TCRbeta library incorporated unique molecular identifiers. TCRdb used MiXCR to reprocess the PCR reads, holding one entry per CDR3 protein. In the table there are 250,000 or so distinct CDR3 sequences, 20% to 30% of which are singletons. There are 15 residues in the CDR3. Germline V gene data show CDR1 as SGHRS and CDR2 as YFSETQ. Trimming left V 3 bases short and J 3 bases short, with 13 bases between. The data were taken from a study of T-cell reconstitution after alpha-beta-depleted transplantation in children. Study conclusions and caveats: One year post-transplant, T-cell counts and diversity were largely derived from T cells produced anew. Surviving recipient cells, namely T cells and thymic progenitors, were the source of high day-60 TCRbeta diversity in some patients.

This sample comprised PBMCs, mostly from graft donor cells, obtained 360 days after TCRalphabeta/CD19-depleted stem cell transplant. This TCR came from a female patient aged 2-15 years who had a stem cell transplant for congenital amegakaryocytic thrombocytopenia, so the T cells may come from the graft donor. J is TRBJ1-3 and V is TRBV5-1, with D uncertain. CDR3 coding DNA: TGCGCCAGCAGCTCGGATGGAGGACTTGGAAACACCATATATTTT. Residues: CASSSDGGLGNTIYF.